The next 6 T cell receptor beta chains were all read from a single sample in a study of cytomegalovirus exposure and HLA in healthy donors. Vbeta (60) and Jbeta (13) primers were used in the PCR. Clones were sequenced by immunoSEQ multiplex PCR, and TCRdb holds only the in-frame ones, with some missing. The table has roughly 120,000 clones, 79% seen once; the top ten hold 3.5% to 4.5%. The specimen sequenced was PBMCs. The receptors stem from a young man in good health and CMV-seropositive.

The rearrangement uses TRBV5-8 and TRBJ2-7; D call uncertain. Trimming took off 1 base at V and 3 bases at J, with 8 bases between the two ends. Germline lookup yields CDR1 SGHTS and CDR2 YDEGEE. CDR3 length equals 13 residues. The CDR3 spells CASSLLYSYEQYF. In DNA form, the CDR3 reads TGTGCCAGCAGCTTGCTGTATAGCTACGAGCAGTACTTC. The variable domain in full, with the rest retrieved from reference TRBV5-8 and TRBJ2-7, is EAGVTQSPTHLIKTRGQQATLRCSPISGHTSVYWYQQALGLGLQFLLWYDEGEERNRGNFPPRFSGRQFPNYSSELNVNALELEDSALYLCASSLLYSYEQYFGPGTRLTVT.

This clone was recorded a few times. CDR3 DNA: TGTGCCAGCAGCTTGACTAGCGGGGGTCGGTCGAATGAGCAGTTCTTC. It codes for CASSLTSGGRSNEQFF. The genes are TRBV11-2 and TRBJ2-1, with 12 nucleotides matching TRBD2. J gave up 7 bases and V 3 bases, and 7 bases lay outside the gene matches. The germline V gene encodes CDR1 SGHAT and CDR2 FQNNGV. There are 16 residues in the CDR3.

Concerning this clone: Germline is not matched at one junction end, which may reflect a read error. The chain combines TRBV4-3 with TRBJ2-6, with TRBD1 as a possible D gene (5 bases). CDR1 and CDR2 from the germline V gene are LGHNA and YSLEER. The CDR3 extends over 14 amino acids. CDR3 in amino acids: CASSPVSGANGLTF. The DNA of the CDR3 is TGCGCCAGCAGCCCGGTTTCTGGGGCCAACGGCCTGACTTTC.

The chain has TRBV7-3 and TRBJ1-2; D ambiguous. Per the germline V gene, CDR1 is SGHTA and CDR2 is FQGTGA. The V end lost 2 bases, the J end lost 4 bases, and 8 bases lay between the germline ends. The CDR3 has 13 residues. In nucleotides, the CDR3 is TGTGCCAGCAGCTTAGACACCAGCTATGGCTACACCTTC. Its translation: CASSLDTSYGYTF.

CDR3 loop: CASSISKTHPSDGELFF. The CDR3 DNA is TGTGCCAGCAGCATAAGCAAGACTCATCCCTCCGACGGGGAGCTGTTTTTT. The chain joins TRBV7-8 to TRBJ2-2, with unresolved D. V was clipped by 5 bases and J by 7 bases, with 23 bases between them. The CDR3 consists of 17 residues. Germline V CDR1 and CDR2: SGHVS, FQNEAQ.

The J gene is TRBJ2-2, the V gene TRBV6-4; 8 positions match TRBD2. The CDR3 spans 15 residues. Germline-derived CDR1 and CDR2 are MRHNA and SNTAGT. Trimming removed 2 bases from V and 3 bases from J; junction bases left unmatched: 2. The CDR3 is CASSDGAGDTGELFF. The CDR3 DNA sequence: TGTGCCAGCAGTGACGGAGCGGGAGACACCGGGGAGCTGTTTTTT.